This T cell receptor (beta chain) is from a study of molecular identifiers for immune sequencing clone quantification. This clonotype was found many times. V lost 8 bases to trimming and J lost 3 bases; unmatched junction nucleotides: 18. The CDR3 is made up of 18 amino acids. The germline gives CDR1 MNHNS, CDR2 SASEGT. Previously reported methods and listed TCR primers produced the bulk TCR libraries. From the PCR reads, TCRdb called clonotypes with MiXCR, one entry per CDR3 protein. The sample contains some 320,000 distinct CDR3 sequences, 20% to 25% of which appear only once. This TCR was sampled from a human donor in good health. Some libraries in this study had Jurkat cell RNA spiked in. Source material: naive CD8+ T cells from blood, with Jurkat cell RNA spiked in. Subset defined: FACS-sorted CD8+CD4-CCR7+CD45RA+ naive T cells. V gene TRBV6-1 combines with J gene TRBJ2-2; 7 nucleotides agree with TRBD2. CDR3 region: CASPSVVRENDDTGELFF. The CDR3 DNA is TGTGCCAGCCCGAGCGTAGTGCGGGAGAACGACGACACCGGGGAGCTGTTTTTT.